The rows below give T cell receptor beta chains drawn from one sample of a study of blood T cells in healthy people across ages. Each CDR3 protein gets one entry after TCRdb re-called the 5' RACE reads with MiXCR. Counted here are under 1,100,000 distinct CDR3 sequences, approximately 25% occurring once; the ten biggest clones make up about 0.8%. Another study also made use of these data, one on T cells of mothers and their children.

The sample comprised blood. The receptors shown here come from a girl aged 2 to 9 in good health. The conserved cysteine and the conserved F or W are not part of the CDR3 here. Each record gives: V gene, J gene, CDR3 protein.

TRBV15	TRBJ2-7	ATSPLGGYEQY
TRBV19	TRBJ2-3	ASNRLPQY
TRBV20-1	TRBJ2-2	SATWASNTGELF
TRBV12-3/TRBV12-4	-	ASSSTQGSYEQY
TRBV14	TRBJ2-5	ASSRNKGRFQETQY
TRBV28	TRBJ1-1	ASSSLAMNTEAF
TRBV5-5	TRBJ2-5	ASSLGTFVQETQY
TRBV11-2	TRBJ2-1	ASSREGGSYTSSYNEQF
TRBV5-6	TRBJ1-2	ASSLSRDPNYGYT
TRBV29-1	TRBJ2-5	SVATGGAEETQY
TRBV6-6	TRBJ1-2	ASSSRQISGYT
TRBV28	TRBJ2-7	ASSSPGLAYEQY
TRBV6-2/TRBV6-3	TRBJ2-7	ASTSQVGVNEQY
TRBV20-1	TRBJ2-7	SAKDILGPYEQY
TRBV5-1	TRBJ2-3	ASSLDSSTSTDTQY
TRBV5-1	TRBJ2-1	ASRRLREYEQF
TRBV7-2	TRBJ2-7	ASSLGVIYEQY
TRBV3-1	TRBJ1-4	ASSQDGPGRAKLF
TRBV12-3/TRBV12-4	TRBJ2-5	ASSVAGEGWETQY
TRBV12-3/TRBV12-4	TRBJ2-3	ASSLPTSGKNTDTQY
TRBV11-2	TRBJ2-1	ASSPVPNEQF
TRBV20-1	TRBJ2-1	SARRAGGYNEQF
TRBV20-1	TRBJ2-3	SARIVDRGRDTQY
TRBV20-1	TRBJ2-5	SASPGTSGFQETQY
TRBV28	TRBJ2-3	ASGSLGTPGNTQY
TRBV2	TRBJ2-3	ASSYRYNTDTQY
TRBV9	TRBJ1-6	ASSVAIGSPLH
TRBV28	TRBJ2-7	ASSSSGAPSEQY
TRBV4-2	TRBJ1-3	ASSQDVVRSSGTIY
TRBV20-1	TRBJ2-1	SARDFASSYNEQF
TRBV19	TRBJ1-2	ASSTGGIGGYT
TRBV2	TRBJ2-7	ASRKELESSYEQY
TRBV7-2	TRBJ2-1	ASSLGLLDNEQF
TRBV29-1	TRBJ2-7	SVAGPYEQY
TRBV20-1	TRBJ2-7	SAGSLIGTYEQY
TRBV10-3	TRBJ2-7	AISPLAGSSYEQY
TRBV12-3/TRBV12-4	TRBJ2-2	ASSPRTSVTGELF
TRBV6-5	TRBJ2-7	ARGASGSYEQY
TRBV29-1	TRBJ2-2	SAWGAYTGELF
TRBV7-7	TRBJ2-2	ASSSRSDFASGELF
TRBV7-2	TRBJ1-1	ASSLALTGYLAF
TRBV10-3	TRBJ2-5	AIRPSAKETQY
TRBV29-1	TRBJ2-7	SVQTGTGSNEQY
TRBV7-9	TRBJ1-2	ASSFLSMVHGYT
TRBV27	TRBJ2-7	ASSSTLGLKGDEQY
TRBV4-2	TRBJ2-7	ASSLNGGTGGLEQY
TRBV7-9	TRBJ2-3	ASSFGSGGPVDTQY
TRBV28	TRBJ1-2	ASSRTGTGGWNYGYT
TRBV7-6	TRBJ2-6	ASSPDSPHSPGANVLT
TRBV2	-	ASSDDRSHEQF
TRBV24-1	TRBJ2-3	ATSDSRRDTQY
TRBV20-1	TRBJ1-2	SASRLDCGYT